This T cell receptor beta chain emerged from a study of blood T cell repertoires in COVID-19. Study at large: The United States, Italy and Spain were the sources of the acute and convalescent COVID-19 samples. The analysed material was cDNA or gDNA that came from T cells, B-cell-depleted T cells, or PBMCs.

V lost 1 base and J lost 0, with 3 bases in between. Germline V lookup: CDR1 MDHEN, CDR2 SYDVKM. The CDR3 totals 13 residues. In the study's own analysis: Quantification of nucleated cells was approximated via reference gene primer amplification. The assay was immunoSEQ multiplex PCR, and TCRdb's table has in-frame clones only and misses some. V, J and clone size derive from that table, while D and trimming were established from the DNA sequence. This sample yields roughly 220,000 clones, of which approximately 81% are seen a single time; 15% to 20% belongs to the top ten. This sequence joins TRBV28 and TRBJ1-1; D unresolved. The sequence was obtained from a man aged 25-45 years with active or convalescent COVID-19. Sequencing was done on a sample of peripheral blood. The CDR3 reads CASSLSVNTEAFF. In nucleotides, the CDR3 is TGTGCCAGCAGTTTATCGGTGAACACTGAAGCTTTCTTT.